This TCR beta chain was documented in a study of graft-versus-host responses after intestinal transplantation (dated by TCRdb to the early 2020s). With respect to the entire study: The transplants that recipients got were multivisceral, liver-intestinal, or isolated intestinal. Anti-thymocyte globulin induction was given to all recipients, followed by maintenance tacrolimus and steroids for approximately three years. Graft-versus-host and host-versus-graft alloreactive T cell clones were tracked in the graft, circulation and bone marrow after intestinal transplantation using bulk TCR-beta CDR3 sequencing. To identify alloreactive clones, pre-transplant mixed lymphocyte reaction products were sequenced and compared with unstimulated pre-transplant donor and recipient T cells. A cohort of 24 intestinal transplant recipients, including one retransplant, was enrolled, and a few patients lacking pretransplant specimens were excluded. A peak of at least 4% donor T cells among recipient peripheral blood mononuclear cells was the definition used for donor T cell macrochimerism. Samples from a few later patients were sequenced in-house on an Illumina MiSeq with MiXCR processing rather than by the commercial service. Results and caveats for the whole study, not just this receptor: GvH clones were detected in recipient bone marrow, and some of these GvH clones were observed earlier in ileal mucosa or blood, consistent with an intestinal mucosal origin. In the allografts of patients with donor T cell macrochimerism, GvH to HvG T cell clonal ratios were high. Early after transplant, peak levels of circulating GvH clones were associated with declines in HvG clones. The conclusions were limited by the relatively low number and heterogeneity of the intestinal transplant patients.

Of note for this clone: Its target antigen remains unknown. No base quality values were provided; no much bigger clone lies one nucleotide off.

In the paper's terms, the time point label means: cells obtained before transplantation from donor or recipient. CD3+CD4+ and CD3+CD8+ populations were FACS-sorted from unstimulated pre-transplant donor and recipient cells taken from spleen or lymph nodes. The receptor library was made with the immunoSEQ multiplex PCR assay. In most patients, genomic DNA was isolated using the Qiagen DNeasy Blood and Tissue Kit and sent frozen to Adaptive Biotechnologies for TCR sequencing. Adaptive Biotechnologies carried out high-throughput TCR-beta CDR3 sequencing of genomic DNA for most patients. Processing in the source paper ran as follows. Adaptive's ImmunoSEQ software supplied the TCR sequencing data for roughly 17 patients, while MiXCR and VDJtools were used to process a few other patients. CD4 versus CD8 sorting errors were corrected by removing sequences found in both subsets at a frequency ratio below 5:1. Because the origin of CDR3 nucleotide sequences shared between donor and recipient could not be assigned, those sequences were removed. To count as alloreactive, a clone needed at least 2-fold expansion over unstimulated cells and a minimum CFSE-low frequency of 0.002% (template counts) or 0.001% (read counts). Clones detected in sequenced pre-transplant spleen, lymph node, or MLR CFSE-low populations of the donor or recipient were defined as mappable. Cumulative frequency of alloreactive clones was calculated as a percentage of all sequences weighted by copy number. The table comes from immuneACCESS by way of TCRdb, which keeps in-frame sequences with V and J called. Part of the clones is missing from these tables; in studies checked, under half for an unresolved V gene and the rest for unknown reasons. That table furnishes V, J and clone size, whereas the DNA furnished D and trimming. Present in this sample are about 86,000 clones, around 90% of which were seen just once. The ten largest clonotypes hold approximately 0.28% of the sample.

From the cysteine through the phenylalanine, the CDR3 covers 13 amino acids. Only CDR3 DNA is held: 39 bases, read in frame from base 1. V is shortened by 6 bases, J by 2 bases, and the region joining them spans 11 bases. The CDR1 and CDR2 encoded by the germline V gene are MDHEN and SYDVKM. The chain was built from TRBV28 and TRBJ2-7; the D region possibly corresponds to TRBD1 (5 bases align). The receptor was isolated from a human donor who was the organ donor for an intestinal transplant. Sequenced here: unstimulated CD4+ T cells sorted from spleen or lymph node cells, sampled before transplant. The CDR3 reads CASSVDRTYEQYF. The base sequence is TGTGCCAGCAGCGTCGACAGAACCTACGAGCAGTACTTC.